These T cell receptor beta chains were read from a single sample in a study of blood T cell repertoires in COVID-19. Assay: immunoSEQ multiplex PCR; the TCRdb copy retains only in-frame clones and omits some. Of around 150,000 clones in the sample, 80% to 90% were seen once. The sample was peripheral blood. The receptors originated from a man between 65 and 85 years old with acute or convalescent COVID-19. The CDR3 runs from the conserved cysteine through the conserved F or W. D genes are given only for firm matches. For some rows the clone size is stated as once, few or many, or as a class when expanded; others skip it.

j_call,d_call,v_call,clone_size,cdr3_length,cdr3_nt,cdr3_aa
TRBJ2-7,NA,TRBV28,NA,14,TGTGCCAGCACGTGGCAACAGGAGACCTACGAGCAGTACTTC,CASTWQQETYEQYF
TRBJ2-2,NA,TRBV20-1,NA,15,TGCAGTGCTAGTAACGCAGGGGAGGGCACCGGGGAGCTGTTTTTT,CSASNAGEGTGELFF
TRBJ1-4,TRBD1,TRBV30,NA,14,TGTGCCTGGACCGTGACAGGGAATAATGAAAAACTGTTTTTT,CAWTVTGNNEKLFF
TRBJ2-1,NA,TRBV5-4,NA,15,TGTGCCAGCAGCTTGAGAGGGATATCCTACAATGAGCAGTTCTTC,CASSLRGISYNEQFF
TRBJ2-3,NA,TRBV7-2,NA,16,TGTGCCAGCAGCTTAGATCTGGGGGCGGTCACAGATACGCAGTATTTT,CASSLDLGAVTDTQYF
TRBJ2-3,TRBD1,TRBV27,NA,16,TGTGCCAGCAGTCCCCCTTGGACAGGGAGAACAGATACGCAGTATTTT,CASSPPWTGRTDTQYF
TRBJ2-1,TRBD2,TRBV19,NA,15,TGTGCCAGTACCTCTCTAGCGGGCGTTTACAATGAGCAGTTCTTC,CASTSLAGVYNEQFF
TRBJ2-5,TRBD2,TRBV5-6,NA,16,TGTGCCAGCAGCTCGCTAGCGGGAGCCCTAGAGGAGACCCAGTACTTC,CASSSLAGALEETQYF
TRBJ2-3,TRBD1,TRBV24-1,NA,17,TGTGCCACCAGTGATTTAGGGACAGGGGGAAGAGGGGATACGCAGTATTTT,CATSDLGTGGRGDTQYF
TRBJ2-2,TRBD2,TRBV19,NA,14,TGTGCCAGTACAGTCACGGGGGGTACCGGGGAGCTGTTTTTT,CASTVTGGTGELFF
TRBJ1-5,NA,TRBV2,once,17,TGTGCCAGCAGTGAAGCGGGGGACTTCAACCGCAATCAGCCCCAGCATTTT,CASSEAGDFNRNQPQHF
TRBJ1-6,NA,TRBV28,NA,17,TGTGCCAGCAGTCCCCCCCCCGACGGGGGTGTAGGATCACCCCTCCACTTT,CASSPPPDGGVGSPLHF
TRBJ2-3,NA,TRBV19,NA,13,TGTGCCAGTAGTGAGGGCCAAGTAGATACGCAGTATTTT,CASSEGQVDTQYF
TRBJ1-4,TRBD1,TRBV27,NA,15,TGTGCCAGCAGTCCCTGGGACAGGGCTAATGAAAAACTGTTTTTT,CASSPWDRANEKLFF
TRBJ2-2,NA,TRBV12-3/TRBV12-4,few,13,TGTGCCAGCGGGGACAAGGGGCCCGGGGAGCTGTTTTTT,CASGDKGPGELFF
TRBJ2-7,TRBD2,TRBV29-1,NA,15,TGCAGCGTTGAAGATCCGGATAGCGGGAGGTACGAGCAGTACTTC,CSVEDPDSGRYEQYF
TRBJ2-5,NA,TRBV7-8,few,12,TGTGCCAGCAGCCGGGCGGGGGAGACCCAGTACTTC,CASSRAGETQYF
TRBJ2-2,TRBD1,TRBV3-1/TRBV3-2,NA,17,TGTGCCAGCAGCCGGCTAGGACAGGGGGTTGCCACCGGGGAGCTGTTTTTT,CASSRLGQGVATGELFF
TRBJ2-2,NA,TRBV29-1,few,14,TGCAGCGTTGAAGCCGGGAAGGGAGAGGGGGAGCTGTTTTTT,CSVEAGKGEGELFF
TRBJ1-3,TRBD1,TRBV7-9,few,16,TGTGCCAGCGGGCCGACGACAGGGCGGCCTGGAAACACCATATATTTT,CASGPTTGRPGNTIYF
TRBJ2-4,NA,TRBV6-2/TRBV6-3,NA,15,TGTGCCAGCAGCTCCCTGAAGGGGGCCAAAAACATTCAGTACTTC,CASSSLKGAKNIQYF
TRBJ1-2,NA,TRBV5-1,NA,14,TGCGCCAGCAGCCTGCAAGGGGCCAACTATGGCTACACCTTC,CASSLQGANYGYTF
TRBJ2-5,NA,TRBV11-2,few,12,TGTGCCAGCAGCCCCCGCGGAGAGACCCAGTACTTC,CASSPRGETQYF
TRBJ2-7,NA,TRBV7-2,NA,14,TGTGCCAGCACTTTATGGACTAATTCCTACGAGCAGTACTTC,CASTLWTNSYEQYF
TRBJ2-7,NA,TRBV19,NA,13,TGTGCCAGTAGTACAGGCGTTTCCTACGAGCAGTACTTC,CASSTGVSYEQYF
TRBJ2-5,TRBD2,TRBV9,NA,14,TGTGCCAGCAGCGTATTGGGGGGGAGAGGCACCCAGTACTTC,CASSVLGGRGTQYF
TRBJ2-1,NA,TRBV3-1/TRBV3-2,NA,15,TGTGCCACCAAGAACACGGGAGTTTATTACAATGAGCAGTTCTTC,CATKNTGVYYNEQFF
TRBJ2-5,NA,TRBV7-8,NA,15,TGTGCCAGCAGCTTTCACAACCCTCAAGAAGAGACCCAGTACTTC,CASSFHNPQEETQYF
TRBJ1-1,NA,TRBV5-5,NA,14,TGTGCCAGCAGCTTTACGGACATGAACACTGAAGCTTTCTTT,CASSFTDMNTEAFF
TRBJ2-1,TRBD2,TRBV5-1,NA,15,TGCGCCAGCAGCACTAGCGGGAACTCCTACAATGAGCAGTTCTTC,CASSTSGNSYNEQFF
TRBJ2-1,TRBD2,TRBV6-5,NA,15,TGTGCCAGCTTCTCTTCCCTAGCGGCTTACAATGAGCAGTTCTTC,CASFSSLAAYNEQFF
TRBJ2-3,NA,TRBV2,once,15,TGTGCCAGCAGATTCGGAGTTGCTGGCACAGATACGCAGTATTTT,CASRFGVAGTDTQYF
TRBJ2-1,NA,TRBV28,NA,14,TGTGCCAGCTCAGTAGGGGGACCTTCCGATGAGCAGTTCTTC,CASSVGGPSDEQFF
TRBJ1-2,NA,TRBV19,NA,13,TGTGCCAGTAGTATCGGTGAGATGAGGGGCTACACCTTC,CASSIGEMRGYTF
TRBJ2-7,NA,TRBV21-1,NA,15,NA,CASSKVGTGAYEQYF
TRBJ1-4,TRBD1,TRBV14,once,15,TGTGCCAGCAGCCTTTTCCAGGGGGTACAGGAAAAACTGTTTTTT,CASSLFQGVQEKLFF
TRBJ2-1,TRBD1,TRBV27,NA,15,TGTGCCAGCAGCCACGGACAGGGGGGATACAATGAGCAGTTCTTC,CASSHGQGGYNEQFF
TRBJ2-2,TRBD2,TRBV7-2,NA,16,TGTGCCAGCAGCTTAGTCGGCGGGAGGAACACCGGGGAGCTGTTTTTT,CASSLVGGRNTGELFF
TRBJ1-5,NA,TRBV6-5,NA,13,TGTGCCAGCAAAGACAGTCTCAATCAGCCCCAGCATTTT,CASKDSLNQPQHF
TRBJ2-1,NA,TRBV6-2/TRBV6-3,NA,15,TGTGCCAGCAGCCCCCGGGTACGCTCCTACAATGAGCAGTTCTTC,CASSPRVRSYNEQFF
TRBJ2-5,NA,TRBV6-5,NA,14,TGTGCCAGCAGTTACGGTTACAGGGCCGAGACCCAGTACTTC,CASSYGYRAETQYF
TRBJ2-7,TRBD1,TRBV2,NA,15,TGTGCCAGCAGGGAACAGGGGGCGAGGGTCGGAGAGCAGTACTTC,CASREQGARVGEQYF
TRBJ2-1,TRBD2,TRBV7-3,NA,16,TGTGCCAGCAGCTTAGCACTAGCGGGAGGCCGAGGTGAGCAGTTCTTC,CASSLALAGGRGEQFF
TRBJ2-7,TRBD2,TRBV30,NA,15,TGTGCCTGGAGTCCCCCCCTGACTAGCAGTTACGAGCAGTACTTC,CAWSPPLTSSYEQYF
TRBJ1-1,NA,TRBV28,once,12,TGTGCCAGCACAGACAGAAGGACTGAAGCTTTCTTT,CASTDRRTEAFF